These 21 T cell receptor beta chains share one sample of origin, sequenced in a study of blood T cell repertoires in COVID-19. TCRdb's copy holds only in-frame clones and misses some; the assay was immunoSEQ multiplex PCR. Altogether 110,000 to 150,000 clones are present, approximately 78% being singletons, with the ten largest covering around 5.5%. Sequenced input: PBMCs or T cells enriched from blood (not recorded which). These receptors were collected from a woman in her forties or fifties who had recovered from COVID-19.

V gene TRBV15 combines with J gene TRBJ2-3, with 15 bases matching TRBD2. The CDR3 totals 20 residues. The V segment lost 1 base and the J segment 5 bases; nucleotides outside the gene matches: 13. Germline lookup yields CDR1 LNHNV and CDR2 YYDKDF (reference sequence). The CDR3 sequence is CATSRASGLAGGGARDTQYF. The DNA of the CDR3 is TGTGCCACCAGCAGAGCCTCCGGACTAGCGGGGGGGGGTGCTAGAGATACGCAGTATTTT.

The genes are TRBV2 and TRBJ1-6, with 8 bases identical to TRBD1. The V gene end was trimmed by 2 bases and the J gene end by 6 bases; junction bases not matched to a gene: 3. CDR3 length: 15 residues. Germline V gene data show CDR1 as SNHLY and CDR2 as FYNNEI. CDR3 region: CASSETGTGNSPLHF. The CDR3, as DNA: TGTGCCAGCAGTGAAACGGGGACAGGTAATTCACCCCTCCACTTT.

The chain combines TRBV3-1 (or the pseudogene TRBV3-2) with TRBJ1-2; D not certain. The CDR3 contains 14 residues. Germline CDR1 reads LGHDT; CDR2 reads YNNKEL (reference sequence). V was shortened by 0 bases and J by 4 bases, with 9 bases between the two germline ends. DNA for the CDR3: TGTGCCAGCAGCCAAGATCCGTCTTTCTATGGCTACACCTTC. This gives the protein CASSQDPSFYGYTF.

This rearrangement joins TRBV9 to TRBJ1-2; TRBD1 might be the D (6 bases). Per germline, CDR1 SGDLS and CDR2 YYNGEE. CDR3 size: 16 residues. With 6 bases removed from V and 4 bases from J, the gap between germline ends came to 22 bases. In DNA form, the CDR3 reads TGTGCCAGCACCCCAGGGGCAGGGTCAGAAACCTATGGCTACACCTTC. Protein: CASTPGAGSETYGYTF.

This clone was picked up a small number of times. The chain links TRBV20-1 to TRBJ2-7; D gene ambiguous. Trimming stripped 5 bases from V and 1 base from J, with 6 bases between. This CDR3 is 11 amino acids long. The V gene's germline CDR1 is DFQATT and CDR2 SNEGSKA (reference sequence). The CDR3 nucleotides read TGCAGTGCTTTAATATCCTACGAGCAGTACTTC. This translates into CSALISYEQYF.

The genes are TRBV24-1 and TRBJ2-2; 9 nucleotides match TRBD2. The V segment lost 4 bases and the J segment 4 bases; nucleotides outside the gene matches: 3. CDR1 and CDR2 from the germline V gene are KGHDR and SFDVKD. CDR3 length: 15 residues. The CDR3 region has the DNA TGTGCCACCAGTGACCCAGCGGGGGGCACCGGGGAGCTGTTTTTT. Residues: CATSDPAGGTGELFF.

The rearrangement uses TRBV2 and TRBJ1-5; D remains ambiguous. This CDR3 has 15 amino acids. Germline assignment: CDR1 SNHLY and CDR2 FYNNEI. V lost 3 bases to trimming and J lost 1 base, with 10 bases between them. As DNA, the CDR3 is TGTGCCAGCAGTGATCAGGTCTTGAGCAATCAGCCCCAGCATTTT. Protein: CASSDQVLSNQPQHF.

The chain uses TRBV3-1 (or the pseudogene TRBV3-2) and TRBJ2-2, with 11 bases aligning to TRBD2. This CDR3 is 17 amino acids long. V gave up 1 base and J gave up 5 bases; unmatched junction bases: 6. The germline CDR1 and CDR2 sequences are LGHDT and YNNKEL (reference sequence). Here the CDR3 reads CASSQVSGGARTGELFF. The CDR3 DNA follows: TGTGCCAGCAGCCAAGTTAGCGGGGGGGCCCGGACCGGGGAGCTGTTTTTT.

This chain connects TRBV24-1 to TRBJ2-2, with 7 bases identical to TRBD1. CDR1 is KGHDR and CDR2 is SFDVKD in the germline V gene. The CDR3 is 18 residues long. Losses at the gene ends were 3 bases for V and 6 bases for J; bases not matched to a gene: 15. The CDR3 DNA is TGTGCCACCAGTGATCCAATAGGGGCGCCGACAGGGTCCGGGGAGCTGTTTTTT. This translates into CATSDPIGAPTGSGELFF.

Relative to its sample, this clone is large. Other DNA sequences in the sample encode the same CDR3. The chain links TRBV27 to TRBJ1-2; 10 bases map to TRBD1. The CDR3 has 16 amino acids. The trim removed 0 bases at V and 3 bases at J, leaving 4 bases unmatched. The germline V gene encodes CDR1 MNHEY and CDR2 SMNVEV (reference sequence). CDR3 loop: CASSLSGQGLYYGYTF. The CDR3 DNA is TGTGCCAGCAGTTTATCGGGACAGGGGCTCTACTATGGCTACACCTTC.

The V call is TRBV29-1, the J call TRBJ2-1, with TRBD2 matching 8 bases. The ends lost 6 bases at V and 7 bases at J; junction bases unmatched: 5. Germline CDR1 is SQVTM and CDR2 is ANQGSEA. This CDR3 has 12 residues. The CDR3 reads CSVGGGSNEQFF. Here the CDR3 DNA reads TGCAGCGTCGGGGGGGGTTCGAATGAGCAGTTCTTC.

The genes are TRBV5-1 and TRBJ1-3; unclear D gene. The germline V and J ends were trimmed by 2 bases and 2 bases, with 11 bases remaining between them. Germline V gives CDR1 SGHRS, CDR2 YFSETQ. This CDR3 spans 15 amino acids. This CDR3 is CASSFAAGTGNTIYF. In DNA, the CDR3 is TGCGCCAGCAGCTTTGCAGCGGGTACTGGAAACACCATATATTTT.

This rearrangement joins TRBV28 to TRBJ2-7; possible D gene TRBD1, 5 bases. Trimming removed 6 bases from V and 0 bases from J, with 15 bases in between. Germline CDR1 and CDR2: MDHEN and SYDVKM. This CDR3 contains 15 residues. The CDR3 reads CASSRTGESSYEQYV. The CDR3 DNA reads TGTGCCAGCAGCAGAACAGGTGAATCCTCCTACGAGCAGTACGTC.

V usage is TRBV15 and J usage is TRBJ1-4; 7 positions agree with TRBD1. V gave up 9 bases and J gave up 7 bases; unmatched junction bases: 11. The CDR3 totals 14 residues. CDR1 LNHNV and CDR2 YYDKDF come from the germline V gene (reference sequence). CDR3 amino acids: CATKTGVMSEKLFF. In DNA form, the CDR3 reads TGTGCCACAAAAACAGGGGTAATGAGTGAAAAACTGTTTTTT.

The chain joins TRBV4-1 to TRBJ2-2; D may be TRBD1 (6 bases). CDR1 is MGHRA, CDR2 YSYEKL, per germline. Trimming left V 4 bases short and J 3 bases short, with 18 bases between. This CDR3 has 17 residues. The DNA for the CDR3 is TGCGCCAGCAGCCGCCCGGTAGGGGGAGTTGACACCGGGGAGCTGTTTTTT. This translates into CASSRPVGGVDTGELFF.

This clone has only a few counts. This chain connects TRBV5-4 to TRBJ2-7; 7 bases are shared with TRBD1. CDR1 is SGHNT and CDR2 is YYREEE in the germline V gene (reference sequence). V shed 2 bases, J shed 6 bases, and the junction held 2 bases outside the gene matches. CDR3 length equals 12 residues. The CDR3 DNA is TGTGCCAGCAGCTTTACAGGGGCCGAGCAGTACTTC. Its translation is CASSFTGAEQYF.

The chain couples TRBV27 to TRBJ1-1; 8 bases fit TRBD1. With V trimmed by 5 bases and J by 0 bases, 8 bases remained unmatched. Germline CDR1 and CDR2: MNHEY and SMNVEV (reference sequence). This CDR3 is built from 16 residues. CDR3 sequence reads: CASSVQGARMNTEAFF. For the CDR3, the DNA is TGTGCCAGCAGTGTCCAGGGGGCTCGGATGAACACTGAAGCTTTCTTT.

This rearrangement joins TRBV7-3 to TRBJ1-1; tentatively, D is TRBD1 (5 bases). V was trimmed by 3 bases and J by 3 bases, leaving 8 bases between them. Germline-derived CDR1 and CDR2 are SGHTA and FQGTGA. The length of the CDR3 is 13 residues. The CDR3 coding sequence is TGTGCCAGCAGCTTCTACAGGTACACTGAAGCTTTCTTT. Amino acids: CASSFYRYTEAFF.

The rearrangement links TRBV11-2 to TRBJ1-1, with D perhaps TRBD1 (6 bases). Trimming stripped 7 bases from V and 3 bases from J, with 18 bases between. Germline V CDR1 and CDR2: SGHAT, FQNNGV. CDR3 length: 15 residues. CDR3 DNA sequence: TGTGCCAGCACCCTCTTGGGGGGGCAGGACACTGAAGCTTTCTTT. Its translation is CASTLLGGQDTEAFF.

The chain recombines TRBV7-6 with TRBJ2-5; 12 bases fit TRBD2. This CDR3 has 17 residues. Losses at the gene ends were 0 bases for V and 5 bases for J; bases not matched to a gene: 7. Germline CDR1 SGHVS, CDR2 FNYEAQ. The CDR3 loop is CASSLATSGGSWETQYF. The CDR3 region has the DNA TGTGCCAGCAGCTTAGCTACTAGCGGGGGGTCCTGGGAGACCCAGTACTTC.

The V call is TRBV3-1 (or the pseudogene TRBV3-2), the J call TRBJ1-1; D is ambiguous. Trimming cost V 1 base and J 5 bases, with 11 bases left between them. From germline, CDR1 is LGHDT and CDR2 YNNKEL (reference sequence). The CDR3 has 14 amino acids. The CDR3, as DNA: TGTGCCAGCAGCCAAGCGGTCGGGGAGACTGAAGCTTTCTTT. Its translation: CASSQAVGETEAFF.